This entry describes one T cell receptor beta chain. Antigen specificity is unknown. Genomic DNA was the PCR template. Multiplex PCR with 30 forward and 13 reverse primers amplified the TCR beta CDR3. TCRdb ran MiXCR on the multiplex PCR reads and lists one entry per CDR3 protein. Here the sample spans about 270,000 distinct CDR3 sequences, roughly 44% being singletons. This entry comes from a study of type 1 and type 2 diabetes patients. About the study: Donors were type 1 diabetes, type 2 diabetes, or nondiabetic controls. A total of roughly 20,000,000 paired-end reads came from the whole study. From PBMCs, CD4+ and CD8+ T cells were isolated by magnetic microbeads.

Trimming shortened V by 5 bases and J by 7 bases, and 20 bases separated the two germline ends. The CDR3 has 16 amino acids. Germline CDR1 reads MNHEY; CDR2 reads SVGAGI. Study-wide results and limits: Type 2 diabetes repertoires were more diverse than type 1 diabetes repertoires.

The chain recombines TRBV6-5 with TRBJ2-2; D is ambiguous. The source of this sequence is a man younger than 30 with type 2 diabetes. The sample consisted of peripheral blood mononuclear cells (PBMCs). Written as DNA, the CDR3 is TGTGCCAGCAGTGAAGCGCTCCGGAAGGTAATCGGGGAGCTGTTTTTT. Its translation: CASSEALRKVIGELFF.